This TCR beta chain was observed in a study of shared clonotypes between healthy human individuals. This CDR3 is 13 amino acids long. TCRdb keeps only in-frame clones here, not all; method: immunoSEQ multiplex PCR. This sample carries a few million clones, roughly 92% of them seen once, and the ten largest clones take 0.13% to 0.15%. Sequenced material: naive CD4+ T cells sorted from blood. Documented subset: CD45RA+ positively selected. The chain is built from TRBV12-1 and TRBJ2-3; TRBD1 reflects the table's D call only, with no check against the DNA. TRBV12-1 is termed a pseudogene. This receptor was identified in a man aged 18 to 29 in good health. The CDR3, as DNA: TGTGCCAGCAGCTGGGGGCGGGCAGATACGCAGTATTTT. It codes for CASSWGRADTQYF.